This T cell receptor beta chain was identified in a study of cytomegalovirus exposure and HLA in healthy donors (dated by TCRdb to about 2017). Background for the entire study: In an earlier analysis of 587 of the donors, roughly 300 Gb of sequence data and 100 million or so unique TCR beta sequences from some 170 million T cells were reported. Roughly 5 DR-DQ haplotypes were handled as single units for association and clustering, since linkage in the cohort was strong. Donor age, sex, ethnicity and CMV serostatus were collected together with the repertoire data. On average, around 230,000 unique TCR beta nucleotide sequences were sequenced per donor among fewer than 500 genotyped donors of the cohort, with 15% to 20% of those sequences being non-productive. An earlier analysis of around 540 of the donors applied high-throughput TCR beta sequencing to assess whether each TCR beta V gene segment acted as functional or pseudogenic. In the later analysis, no new phenotypic data were used to find candidate immune exposures; instead, reliance was placed on TCR beta sequences and their occurrence across donors. HLA typing included class I and class II loci at four-digit resolution. Roughly 310 gigabases of sequencing data and approximately 84 million unique TCR sequences were included in an early release covering several hundred HLA-typed donors. Every discovery cohort repertoire had been produced on one sequencing platform. Of the 300 to 400 genotyped donors, around 81% fell in the genetic ancestry cluster associated with self-reported Caucasian donors. Besides the first cohort of 666 subjects, a separate validation cohort made up of 95 to 150 different subjects was used. In a later genetic analysis, genome-wide SNP genotypes for about three fifths of the roughly 670 donors were used, and that subset was treated as a discovery cohort. In a later analysis, previously published TCR beta repertoires from 500 to 750 donors were re-analyzed and high-resolution HLA genotyping was added so that TCR occurrence patterns could be studied. The aim of the study was to test whether cataloging public T cell receptors could identify signatures of past pathogen exposure. Using immunosequencing, the study profiled T cell repertoires from about 650 subjects and related those repertoires to cytomegalovirus serostatus. To predict cytomegalovirus infection status, the study combined high-throughput TCR immunosequencing, statistical association of individual TCRs with disease status, and machine learning. Typing coverage differed by locus: A, B, C, DRB1 and DQB1 were typed in roughly 620-630 donors, DQA1 in approximately 520, DPA1 in approximately 600, and DPB1 in approximately 450. General conclusions and limits of the study: Sequencing depth was assumed to be roughly uniform across donors in the presence/absence analyses, though that assumption may not hold. V-gene and J-gene trimming of TCR beta chains was associated with a missense DCLRE1C variant in a later genetic analysis, and the association was replicated in an independent cohort. In an earlier analysis of roughly 500 of the donors, most TCR beta V segments appeared in productive rearrangements about 87% or about 30% of the time, broadly matching IMGT annotations. Correlated functional status among segregating V segments might reflect linkage disequilibrium, but an unknown experimental factor could not be ruled out. A cluster of highly shared sequence variants was judged likely to be a technical artifact of the sequencing pipeline. Because counts were too low, roughly 17 rarely observed V segments, including chromosome 9 orphons, were left out of the earlier analysis of over 550 of the donors. Most CMV-associated TCR beta chains appeared to be HLA-restricted in a later analysis, and the HLA associations seemed to be driven largely by CMV exposure. Immune exposure information for the cohort was limited to CMV serostatus. Because the 87-base-pair reads could not distinguish some IMGT-functional V segments, including TRBV6-2 and TRBV6-3, those segments were excluded. A further reported finding was that TCR beta sequences accurately predicted the HLA-A and HLA-B alleles for most subjects in the first cohort. According to a later analysis, TCR association rates differed among HLA loci, with DRB1 alleles showing the most associated TCRs and HLA-C alleles showing the fewest. It was suggested by the authors that the approach could potentially be generalized to other disease states and immunological phenotypes. Three of the identified cytomegalovirus-associated TCR beta chains were confirmed in vitro to be specific for cytomegalovirus antigens. Most TCR sequences were seen in very few donors, while some public TCRs were found in many individuals. Several of the top co-occurrence clusters appeared to be linked to parvovirus B19, influenza, CMV and Epstein-Barr virus, according to a later analysis. This cohort had only TCR beta chains sequenced, and the lack of alpha or paired-chain data limited which features could be detected. When HLA alleles, especially DR and DQ, strongly co-occurred, TCR associations were difficult to assign to individual alleles. The study gave a list of 150 to 200 TCR beta chains associated with cytomegalovirus. Cytomegalovirus status was reported to be diagnosed by the classifier with high specificity and sensitivity in both the original and validation cohorts. A later analysis associated around 16,000 TCR beta sequences with specific HLA alleles at a false discovery rate of 0.05. Because some donors lacked HLA typing at each locus, the association tests relied only on the typed subset. According to a later genetic analysis, donors in an Asian-associated ancestry cluster had fewer N-insertions in productive TCRs than the approximately 690-donor mean. Compared with equally common non-associated chains, HLA-associated TCR beta chains in a later analysis were more clonally expanded and had lower generation probabilities.

The cohort comprised around 690 healthy bone marrow donors. All cohort members were sampled while nominally healthy, although unrecorded immune exposures were likely present. The donor was CMV seropositive and was included in the group of 289 seropositive cohort members. Every donor gave a peripheral blood sample, and the peripheral blood mononuclear cells from that sample were used for TCR beta sequencing. The Qiagen DNeasy Blood Extraction Kit was used to extract genomic DNA from the blood cell samples. For CDR1 and CDR2, the germline V gene (reference sequence) lists SGHKS and YYEKEE. The CDR3 has 14 amino acids, counting the end cysteine and phenylalanine. Here the CDR3 DNA is all that survives: 42 bases in frame from base 1. Compared with germline, V lacks 5 bases and J lacks 3 bases; bases without a gene match: 1. Library generation was performed with the immunoSEQ multiplex PCR assay. A mixture of 60 forward primers for TCR Vbeta segments and 13 reverse primers for TCR Jbeta segments was used in the multiplex PCR. The CDR3 region of rearranged TCR beta genes was amplified from genomic DNA by a multiplex PCR assay. The Illumina HiSeq System was used to sequence the amplified TCR beta libraries as 87-base-pair reads. In the authors' own workflow: A later analysis counted about 82 million unique TCR beta chains across the 670 or so repertoires, and approximately 11 million of these chains were shared by at least two donors. Raw reads were error-corrected and collapsed into unique sequences with a nearest-neighbor algorithm that merged closely related sequences to remove PCR and sequencing errors. To assign V, D and J gene segments, CDR3 sequences were aligned to IMGT reference sequences. For a sequence to be retained, at least a six-nucleotide match to both a V gene segment and a J gene segment was required. A rearrangement was called productive if the CDR3 had no stop codons and remained in frame with V and J, and every other rearrangement was called non-productive. CDR3 was defined by IMGT convention, running from the second conserved V-encoded cysteine to the conserved J-encoded phenylalanine. Sequences without an unambiguous match to a single V gene segment were excluded from the earlier analysis of a few hundred of the donors. An earlier analysis of approximately 590 of the donors called V segments functional above 56.7% productive rearrangements and segregating when the between-donor standard deviation exceeded 5%. A statistical classification framework was built for diagnosing cytomegalovirus status from the catalog of TCR beta chain sequences. In a later analysis, TCR nucleotide sequences were compared against IMGT/GENE-DB human TR gene sequences so that V and J genes could be assigned. A later analysis assigned CDR3 sequences and most-parsimonious VDJ recombination scenarios with the TCRdist pipeline. In a later analysis, each TCR beta chain was defined by its CDR3 amino acid sequence together with its V-gene family, and reads lacking a unique V-gene family were excluded. As a way to deal with suspected cross-contamination and a sequencing artifact, a later analysis dropped 640 or so nucleotide sequences that were highly shared and had low generation probability. For each public chain, a later analysis derived a clonal expansion index from normalized ranks of inferred template counts within each repertoire. A later analysis computed generation probabilities with a VDJ recombination model fitted to out-of-frame rearrangements, and checked the results against IGoR. In a later analysis, hypergeometric tests were used to score TCR-TCR, TCR-HLA and TCR-CMV co-occurrence, with a repertoire-size bias correction applied to TCR pairs. False discovery rates were estimated in a later analysis by permuting HLA or CMV assignments 20 times. In a later analysis, co-occurring TCRs were grouped using DBSCAN, and TCRdist sequence similarity was added for clustering within HLA-allele-positive subsets. For co-occurrence clustering, repertoires with fewer than 30,000 or more than 120,000 public chains were excluded, along with four or five repertoires with anomalous nucleotide sharing. The table was pulled from immuneACCESS by TCRdb, which kept in-frame rearrangements only. Such tables lose some clones; where checked, under half of the loss comes from unresolved V genes, and the rest has no known cause. V and J calls and clone size are given by that table; D and trimming were obtained from the DNA. The sample table shows 250,000 to 300,000 clones, and 80% to 90% are seen once. The leading ten clones occupy approximately 2% of the sample.

With respect to this clone: Its target antigen remains unknown. Base qualities are not provided; no much larger clone lies one nucleotide away.

The sequencing input was PBMCs. The sequence derives from a woman aged 40 to 50 in good health and CMV-seropositive. Here the chain combines TRBV5-5 and TRBJ2-1; the central 11 bases match TRBD2. CDR3 protein: CASRGTSGYNEQFF. The sequence in DNA is TGTGCCAGCAGGGGGACTAGCGGCTACAATGAGCAGTTCTTC.